These T cell receptor beta chains were read from a single sample in a study of cytomegalovirus exposure and HLA in healthy donors. TCRdb's table, derived via immunoSEQ multiplex PCR, lists solely in-frame clones and lacks some. Here the sample spans around 96,000 clones, 60% to 75% being singletons. Source material: PBMCs. The origin of the receptors is a man aged 55-75 years in good health and CMV-seronegative. CDR3s leave out the opening cysteine and the closing phenylalanine or tryptophan. Each record gives: CDR3 length, V gene, J gene, CDR3 protein.

cdr3_length: 13
v_call: TRBV13
j_call: TRBJ1-4
cdr3_aa: ASRKTGTDLKKLF

cdr3_length: 10
v_call: TRBV28
j_call: TRBJ2-3
cdr3_aa: ATSVSPDTQY

cdr3_length: 11
v_call: TRBV27
j_call: TRBJ2-7
cdr3_aa: ASRLAGSYEQY

cdr3_length: 15
v_call: TRBV6-7
j_call: TRBJ2-1
cdr3_aa: ANEGLAGDRSYNEQF

cdr3_length: 12
v_call: TRBV28
j_call: TRBJ2-7
cdr3_aa: ASGISGGNYEQY

cdr3_length: 14
v_call: TRBV19
j_call: TRBJ2-2
cdr3_aa: ASSINGRANTGELF

cdr3_length: 12
v_call: TRBV29-1
j_call: TRBJ2-2
cdr3_aa: SVEAGSRAGELF

cdr3_length: 14
v_call: TRBV18
j_call: TRBJ2-3
cdr3_aa: ASSPADRTGTDTQY

cdr3_length: 15
v_call: TRBV9
j_call: TRBJ2-1
cdr3_aa: ASSDLLAGGPSDEQF

cdr3_length: 13
v_call: TRBV9
j_call: TRBJ2-3
cdr3_aa: ASSVAPTRTDTQY

cdr3_length: 15
v_call: TRBV27
j_call: TRBJ1-2
cdr3_aa: ASSLLGGPGDNYGYT

cdr3_length: 13
v_call: TRBV2
j_call: TRBJ1-5
cdr3_aa: ASSGGTGNNQPQH

cdr3_length: 12
v_call: TRBV6-5
j_call: TRBJ1-2
cdr3_aa: ASNIGGGASSYT

cdr3_length: 12
v_call: TRBV19
j_call: TRBJ1-6
cdr3_aa: ASSDTGVKSPLH

cdr3_length: 13
v_call: TRBV5-5
j_call: TRBJ1-1
cdr3_aa: ASSREGAANTEAF

cdr3_length: 11
v_call: TRBV6-5
j_call: TRBJ1-1
cdr3_aa: ASSDAEDTEAF

cdr3_length: 11
v_call: TRBV29-1
j_call: TRBJ1-1
cdr3_aa: SAFDRLNTEAF

cdr3_length: 12
v_call: TRBV21-1
j_call: TRBJ2-2
cdr3_aa: ASRDRRNTGELF

cdr3_length: 14
v_call: TRBV18
j_call: TRBJ2-2
cdr3_aa: ASSPFATTNTGELF

cdr3_length: 16
v_call: TRBV2
j_call: TRBJ2-7
cdr3_aa: ASRPGTSGGPRPYEQY

cdr3_length: 12
v_call: TRBV10-3
j_call: TRBJ2-2
cdr3_aa: AIRGAGGTGELF

cdr3_length: 14
v_call: TRBV11-2
j_call: TRBJ2-1
cdr3_aa: ASSLVRLGIYNEQF

cdr3_length: 15
v_call: TRBV9
j_call: TRBJ2-1
cdr3_aa: ASSVILDGRAYNEQF

cdr3_length: 10
v_call: TRBV5-4
j_call: TRBJ1-2
cdr3_aa: ASSLVGGGYT

cdr3_length: 14
v_call: TRBV7-3
j_call: TRBJ2-2
cdr3_aa: ASSSPGQGNTGELF

cdr3_length: 14
v_call: TRBV5-1
j_call: TRBJ2-7
cdr3_aa: ASSLYTSGGIYEQY

cdr3_length: 12
v_call: TRBV7-9
j_call: TRBJ1-5
cdr3_aa: ASSQTGENQPQH

cdr3_length: 13
v_call: TRBV5-1
j_call: TRBJ2-7
cdr3_aa: ASSLGLDRVNEQY

cdr3_length: 15
v_call: TRBV5-4
j_call: TRBJ2-1
cdr3_aa: ASSQTGTSGTYNEQF

cdr3_length: 12
v_call: TRBV5-6
j_call: TRBJ2-7
cdr3_aa: ASSLWGGVYEQY

cdr3_length: 13
v_call: TRBV25-1
j_call: TRBJ1-3
cdr3_aa: ASSDDRVPGNTIY

cdr3_length: 12
v_call: TRBV5-1
j_call: TRBJ2-1
cdr3_aa: ASSLEQGLDEQF

cdr3_length: 14
v_call: TRBV25-1
j_call: TRBJ2-7
cdr3_aa: ASSEQLRDRDYEQY

cdr3_length: 13
v_call: TRBV9
j_call: TRBJ1-4
cdr3_aa: ASSVGAGAYEKLF

cdr3_length: 13
v_call: TRBV19
j_call: TRBJ2-7
cdr3_aa: ASSMGQDRWHEQY

cdr3_length: 13
v_call: TRBV5-1
j_call: TRBJ2-3
cdr3_aa: ASSLGPSGGDTQY

cdr3_length: 12
v_call: TRBV7-9
j_call: TRBJ1-5
cdr3_aa: ASSPGLVNQPQH

cdr3_length: 12
v_call: TRBV5-1
j_call: TRBJ1-1
cdr3_aa: ASRLGSMDTEAF

cdr3_length: 12
v_call: TRBV30
j_call: TRBJ2-3
cdr3_aa: AWTSGRATDTQY

cdr3_length: 14
v_call: TRBV27
j_call: TRBJ2-7
cdr3_aa: ASSPQAGFGSYEQY

cdr3_length: 13
v_call: TRBV7-7
j_call: TRBJ2-5
cdr3_aa: ASSLLRDRGETQY

cdr3_length: 9
v_call: TRBV6-1
j_call: TRBJ2-7
cdr3_aa: ASSDRDEQY

cdr3_length: 10
v_call: TRBV6-5
j_call: TRBJ1-1
cdr3_aa: ASSDNTNEAF

cdr3_length: 12
v_call: TRBV6-6
j_call: TRBJ1-5
cdr3_aa: ASSRGWGDQPQH

cdr3_length: 14
v_call: TRBV18
j_call: TRBJ1-2
cdr3_aa: ASSPPGTGRDYGYT

cdr3_length: 14
v_call: TRBV28
j_call: TRBJ2-3
cdr3_aa: ASSLRGYSSTDTQY

cdr3_length: 12
v_call: TRBV19
j_call: TRBJ1-2
cdr3_aa: ASSIIGGIYGYT

cdr3_length: 12
v_call: TRBV27
j_call: TRBJ2-1
cdr3_aa: ASSATSVGNEQF

cdr3_length: 13
v_call: TRBV6-4
j_call: TRBJ1-2
cdr3_aa: ASRVAAGDNYGYT

cdr3_length: 12
v_call: TRBV19
j_call: TRBJ1-2
cdr3_aa: ASSQQGILYGYT

cdr3_length: 12
v_call: TRBV6-5
j_call: TRBJ2-7
cdr3_aa: ASSYLVRPYEQY

cdr3_length: 16
v_call: TRBV7-3
j_call: TRBJ1-1
cdr3_aa: ASSSKWDREWMGTEAF